This entry concerns a single T cell receptor (beta chain). What it binds is not known. This entry is derived from a study of response to subunit inactivated influenza vaccine. Study-wide findings and caveats: Authors suggested each seasonal flu vaccination may recruit only limited numbers of new T cells.

TCRdb passed the RT-PCR reads through MiXCR, listing each CDR3 protein once. The top ten clones hold roughly 10% of a sample with 700,000 to 800,000 distinct CDR3 sequences, roughly 18% of them seen once. V lost 0 bases, J lost 5 bases, and 3 bases stayed unmatched. The CDR3 length is 15 residues. Germline CDR1 LNHNV, CDR2 YYDKDF (reference sequence). The receptor's source is a man in his fifties who received an inactivated influenza vaccine. Sequences were derived from PBMCs from blood, sampled 5 days after vaccination. This chain connects TRBV15 to TRBJ2-1, with 8 bases aligning to TRBD2. The CDR3 loop is CATSRDLAGNNEQFF. For the CDR3, the DNA is TGTGCCACCAGCAGAGATCTAGCGGGCAACAATGAGCAGTTCTTC.